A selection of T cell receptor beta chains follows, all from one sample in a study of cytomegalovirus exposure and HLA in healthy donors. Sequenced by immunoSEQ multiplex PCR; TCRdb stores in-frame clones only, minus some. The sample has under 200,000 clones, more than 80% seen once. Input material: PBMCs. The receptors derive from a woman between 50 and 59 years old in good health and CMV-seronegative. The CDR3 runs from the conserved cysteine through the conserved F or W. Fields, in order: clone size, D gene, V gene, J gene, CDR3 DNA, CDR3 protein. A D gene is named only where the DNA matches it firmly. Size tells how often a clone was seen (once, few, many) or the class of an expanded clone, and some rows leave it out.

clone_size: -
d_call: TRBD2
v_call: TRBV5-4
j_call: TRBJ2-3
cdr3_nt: TGTGCCAGCAGCCTGGCGGGACTAGCGGGAGCCGGCACAGATACGCAGTATTTT
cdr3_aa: CASSLAGLAGAGTDTQYF

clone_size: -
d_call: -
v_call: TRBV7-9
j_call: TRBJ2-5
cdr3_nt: TGTGCCAGCAGCCGCCACCAGCAGGCAGAGACCCAGTACTTC
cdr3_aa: CASSRHQQAETQYF

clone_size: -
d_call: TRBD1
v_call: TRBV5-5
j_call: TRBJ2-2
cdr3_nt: TGTGCCAGCAGCTATCTCCCAGGACAGGGTAACACCGGGGAGCTGTTTTTT
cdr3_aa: CASSYLPGQGNTGELFF

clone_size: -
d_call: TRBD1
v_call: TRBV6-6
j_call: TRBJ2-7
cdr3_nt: TGTGCCAGCAGTTACTCGGGGACAGGGGTCTACGAGCAGTACTTC
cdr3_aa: CASSYSGTGVYEQYF

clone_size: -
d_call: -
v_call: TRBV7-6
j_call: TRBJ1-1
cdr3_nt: TGTGCCAGCAGCTCACAGCACATGAACACTGAAGCTTTCTTT
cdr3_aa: CASSSQHMNTEAFF

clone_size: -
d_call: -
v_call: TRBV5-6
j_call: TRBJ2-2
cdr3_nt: TGTGCCTCCCGGTTTGACACCGGGGAGCTGTTTTTT
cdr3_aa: CASRFDTGELFF

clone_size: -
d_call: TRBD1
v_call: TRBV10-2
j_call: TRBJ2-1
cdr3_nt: TGCGCCAGCAGTGATACAGGGGGCTCCTACAATGAGCAGTTCTTC
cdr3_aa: CASSDTGGSYNEQFF

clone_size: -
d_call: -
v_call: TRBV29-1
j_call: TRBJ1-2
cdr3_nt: TGCAGCGTCCCAGGGGCCCGAGGAGGCTATGGCTACACCTTC
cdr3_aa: CSVPGARGGYGYTF

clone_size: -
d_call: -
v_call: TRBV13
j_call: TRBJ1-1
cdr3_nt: TGTGCCAGCAGCGTATCCCCCGGCGCAGGGAGGACTGAAGCTTTCTTT
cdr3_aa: CASSVSPGAGRTEAFF

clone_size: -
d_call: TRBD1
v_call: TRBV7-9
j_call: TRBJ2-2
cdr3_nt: TGTGCCAGCAGCTTTTCAGGGGGGAACACCGGGGAGCTGTTTTTT
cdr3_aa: CASSFSGGNTGELFF

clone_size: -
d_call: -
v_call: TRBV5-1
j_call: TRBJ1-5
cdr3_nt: TGCGCCAGCAGCCTCAATCCACAGGGTAAAGCCCAGCATTTT
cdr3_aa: CASSLNPQGKAQHF

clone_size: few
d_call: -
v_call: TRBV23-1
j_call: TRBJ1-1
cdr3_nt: TGCGCCAGCACCCATACACACGTGAACACTGAAGCTTTCTTT
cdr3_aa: CASTHTHVNTEAFF

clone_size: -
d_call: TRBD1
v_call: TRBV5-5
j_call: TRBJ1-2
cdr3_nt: TGTGCCAGCAGTAACACCGGGACAGGCAACTATGGCTACACCTTC
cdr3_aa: CASSNTGTGNYGYTF

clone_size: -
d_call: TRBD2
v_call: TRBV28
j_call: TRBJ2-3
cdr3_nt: TGTGCCACCCTCGAGGGCGGGGGGGCAGGAGATACGCAGTATTTT
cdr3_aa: CATLEGGGAGDTQYF

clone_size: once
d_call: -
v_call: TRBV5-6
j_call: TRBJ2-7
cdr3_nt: TGTGCCAGCAGCCGTACAGGGACCTTTATCATGTACTTC
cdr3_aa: CASSRTGTFIMYF

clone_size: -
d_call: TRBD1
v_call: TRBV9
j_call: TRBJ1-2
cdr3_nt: TGTGCCAGCAGCGGGACAGGGGGCGTTGGCTACACCTTC
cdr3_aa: CASSGTGGVGYTF

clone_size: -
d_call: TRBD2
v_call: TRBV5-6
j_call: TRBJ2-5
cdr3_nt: TGTGCCAGCAGCGCTAGCGGGGGGGCCGAGACCCAGTACTTC
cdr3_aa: CASSASGGAETQYF

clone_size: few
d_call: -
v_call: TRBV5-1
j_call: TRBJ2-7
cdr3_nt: TGTGCCAGCAGCTTGGGCCTATTCTCCTACGAGCAGTACTTC
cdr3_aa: CASSLGLFSYEQYF

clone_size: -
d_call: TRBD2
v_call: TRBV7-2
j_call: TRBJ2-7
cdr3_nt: TGTGCCAGCAGGGGAGGGAGCGGGGGCTGGTACGAGCAGTACTTC
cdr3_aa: CASRGGSGGWYEQYF

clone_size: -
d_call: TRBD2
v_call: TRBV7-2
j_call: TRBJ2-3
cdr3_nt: TGTGCCAGCAGCCTCAGCGGGAGAGCAGATACGCAGTATTTT
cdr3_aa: CASSLSGRADTQYF

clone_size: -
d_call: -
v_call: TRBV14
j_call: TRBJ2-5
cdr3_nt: TGTGCCAGCAGCCAGGGAGTTTACGGCCGGGAGACCCAGTACTTC
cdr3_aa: CASSQGVYGRETQYF

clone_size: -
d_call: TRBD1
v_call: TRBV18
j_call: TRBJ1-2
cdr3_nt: TGTGCCAGCTCACCCCGGGACAGGGATGGCTACACCTTC
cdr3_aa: CASSPRDRDGYTF

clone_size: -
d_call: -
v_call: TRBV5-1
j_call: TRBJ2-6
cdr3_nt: TGCGCCAGCAGCTTCGGCTCTGGGGCCAACGTCCTGACTTTC
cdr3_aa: CASSFGSGANVLTF

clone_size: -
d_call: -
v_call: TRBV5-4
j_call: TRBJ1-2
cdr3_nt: TGTGCCACCACCGCGGGGGCGCGAGGCTACACCTTC
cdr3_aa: CATTAGARGYTF

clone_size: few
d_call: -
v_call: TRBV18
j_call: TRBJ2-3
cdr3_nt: TGTGCCAGCTCACCACCGACCGGGGTCCACACAGATACGCAGTATTTT
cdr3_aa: CASSPPTGVHTDTQYF

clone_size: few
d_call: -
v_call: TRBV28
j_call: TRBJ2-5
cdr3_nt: TGTGCCAGCACCTCCCAAGAGACCCAGTACTTC
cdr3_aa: CASTSQETQYF

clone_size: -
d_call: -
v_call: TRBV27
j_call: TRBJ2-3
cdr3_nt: TGTGCCAGCTATCAGAGCACAGATACGCAGTATTTT
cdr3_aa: CASYQSTDTQYF

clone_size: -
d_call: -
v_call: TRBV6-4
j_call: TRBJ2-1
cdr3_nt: TGTGCCAGCAGTGTAGGTACGGGGTACAATGAGCAGTTCTTC
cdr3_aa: CASSVGTGYNEQFF

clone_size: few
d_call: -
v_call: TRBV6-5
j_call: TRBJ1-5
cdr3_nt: TGTGCCAGCAGTTTCACGGGTAGCAATCAGCCCCAGCATTTT
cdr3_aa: CASSFTGSNQPQHF

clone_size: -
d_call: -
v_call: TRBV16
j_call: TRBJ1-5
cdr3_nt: TGTGCCAGCAGCCAACAGCGGGAGGGGAATCAGCCCCAGCATTTT
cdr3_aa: CASSQQREGNQPQHF

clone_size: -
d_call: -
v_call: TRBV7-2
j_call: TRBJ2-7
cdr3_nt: TGTGCCAGCAGCTTAGACTACGAATCCTACGAGCAGTACTTC
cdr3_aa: CASSLDYESYEQYF

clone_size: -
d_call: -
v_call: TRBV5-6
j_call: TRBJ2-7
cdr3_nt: -
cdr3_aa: CASSWGAGAGWSF

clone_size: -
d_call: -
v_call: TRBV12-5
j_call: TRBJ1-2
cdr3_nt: TGTGCTAGTGGTCCCGTCGCCAGCTATGGCTACACCTTC
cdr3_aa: CASGPVASYGYTF